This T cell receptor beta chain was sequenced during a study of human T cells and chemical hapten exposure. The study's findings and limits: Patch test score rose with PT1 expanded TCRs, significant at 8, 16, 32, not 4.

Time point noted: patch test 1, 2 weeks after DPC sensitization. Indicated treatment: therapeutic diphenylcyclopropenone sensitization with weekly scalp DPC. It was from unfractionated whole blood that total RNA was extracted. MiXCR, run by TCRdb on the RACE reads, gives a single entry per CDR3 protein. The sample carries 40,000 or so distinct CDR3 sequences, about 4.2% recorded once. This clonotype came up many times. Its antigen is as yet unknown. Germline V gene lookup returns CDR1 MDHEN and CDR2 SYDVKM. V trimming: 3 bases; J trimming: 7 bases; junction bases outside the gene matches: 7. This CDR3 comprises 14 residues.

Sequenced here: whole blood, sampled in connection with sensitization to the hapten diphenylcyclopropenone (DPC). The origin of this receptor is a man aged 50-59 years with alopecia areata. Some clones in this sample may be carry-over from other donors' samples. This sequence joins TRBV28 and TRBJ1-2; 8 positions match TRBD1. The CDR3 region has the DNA TGTGCCAGCAGTTTGGGCAGGGGGCTCGGTGGCTACACCTTC. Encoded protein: CASSLGRGLGGYTF.